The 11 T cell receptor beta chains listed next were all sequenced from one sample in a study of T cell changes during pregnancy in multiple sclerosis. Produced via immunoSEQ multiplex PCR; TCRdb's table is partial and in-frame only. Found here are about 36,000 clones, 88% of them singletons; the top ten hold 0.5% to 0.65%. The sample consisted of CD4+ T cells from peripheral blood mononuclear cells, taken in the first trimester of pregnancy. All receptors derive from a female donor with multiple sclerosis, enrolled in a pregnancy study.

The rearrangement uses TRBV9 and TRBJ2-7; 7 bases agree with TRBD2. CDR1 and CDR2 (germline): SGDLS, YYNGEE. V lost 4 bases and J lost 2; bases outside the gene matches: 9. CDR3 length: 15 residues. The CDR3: CASSPGGEQAYEQYF. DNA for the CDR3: TGTGCCAGCAGCCCTGGGGGGGAGCAGGCCTACGAGCAGTACTTC. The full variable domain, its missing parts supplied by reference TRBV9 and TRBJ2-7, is DSGVTQTPKHLITATGQRVTLRCSPRSGDLSVYWYQQSLDQGLQFLIQYYNGEERAKGNILERFSAQQFPDLHSELNLSSLELGDSALYFCASSPGGEQAYEQYFGPGTRLTVT.

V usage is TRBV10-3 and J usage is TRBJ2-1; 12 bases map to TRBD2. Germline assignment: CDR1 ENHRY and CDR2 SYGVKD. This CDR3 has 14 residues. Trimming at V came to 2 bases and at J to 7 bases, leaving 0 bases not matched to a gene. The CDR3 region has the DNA TGTGCCATCAGTGAGGGACTAGCGGGAAATGAGCAGTTCTTC. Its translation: CAISEGLAGNEQFF.

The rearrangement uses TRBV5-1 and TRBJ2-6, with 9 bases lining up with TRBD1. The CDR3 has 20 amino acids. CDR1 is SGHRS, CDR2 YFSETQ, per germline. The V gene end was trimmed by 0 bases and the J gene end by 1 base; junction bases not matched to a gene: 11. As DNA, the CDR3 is TGCGCCAGCAGCTTGGAAGTGTTGGGACAGGGCTTTTCTGGGGCCAACGTCCTGACTTTC. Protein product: CASSLEVLGQGFSGANVLTF.

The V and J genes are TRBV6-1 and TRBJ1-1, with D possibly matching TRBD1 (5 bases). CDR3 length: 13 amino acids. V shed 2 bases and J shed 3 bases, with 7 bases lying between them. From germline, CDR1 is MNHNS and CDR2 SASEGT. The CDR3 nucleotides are TGTGCCAGCAGTGAAAGGGGTGACACTGAAGCTTTCTTT. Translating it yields CASSERGDTEAFF.

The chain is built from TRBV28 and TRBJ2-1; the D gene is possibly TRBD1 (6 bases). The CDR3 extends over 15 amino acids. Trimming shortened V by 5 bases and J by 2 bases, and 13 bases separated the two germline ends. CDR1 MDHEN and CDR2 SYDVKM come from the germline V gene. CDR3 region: CASSRMGAPYNEQFF. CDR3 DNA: TGTGCCAGCAGTAGAATGGGGGCCCCCTACAATGAGCAGTTCTTC.

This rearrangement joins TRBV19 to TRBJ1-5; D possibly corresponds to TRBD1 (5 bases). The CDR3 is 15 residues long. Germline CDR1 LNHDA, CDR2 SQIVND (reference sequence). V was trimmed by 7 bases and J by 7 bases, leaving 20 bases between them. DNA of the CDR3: TGTGCCAGTACCCACGGGGGACCCCTGGACCAGCCCCAGCATTTT. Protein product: CASTHGGPLDQPQHF.

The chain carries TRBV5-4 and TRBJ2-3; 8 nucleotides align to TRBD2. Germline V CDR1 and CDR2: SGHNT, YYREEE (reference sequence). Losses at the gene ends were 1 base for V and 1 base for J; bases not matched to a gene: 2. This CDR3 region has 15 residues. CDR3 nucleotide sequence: TGTGCCAGCAGCTTGCTCGGGGGGGGCACAGATACGCAGTATTTT. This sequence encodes CASSLLGGGTDTQYF.

The CDR3 DNA sequence: TGTGCCAGCGGATCCCAGGGTAGTAGGTCCTACGAGCAGTACTTC. Translation: CASGSQGSRSYEQYF. The genes are TRBV2 and TRBJ2-7; D may be TRBD1 (5 bases). The CDR3 extends over 15 amino acids. Between the trimmed V and J ends, which lost 8 bases and 1 base, there was a span of 18 bases. Germline lookup yields CDR1 SNHLY and CDR2 FYNNEI.

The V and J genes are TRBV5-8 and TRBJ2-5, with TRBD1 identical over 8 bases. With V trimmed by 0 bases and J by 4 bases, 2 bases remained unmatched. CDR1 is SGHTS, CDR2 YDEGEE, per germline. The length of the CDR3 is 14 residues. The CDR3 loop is CASSLETGAETQYF. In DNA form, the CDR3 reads TGTGCCAGCAGCTTGGAGACAGGGGCAGAGACCCAGTACTTC.

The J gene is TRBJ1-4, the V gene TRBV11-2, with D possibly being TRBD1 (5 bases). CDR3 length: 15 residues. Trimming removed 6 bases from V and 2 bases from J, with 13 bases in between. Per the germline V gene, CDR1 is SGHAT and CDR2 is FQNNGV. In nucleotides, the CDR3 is TGTGCCAGCAGTCCCCAGGGTAGCACTAATGAAAAACTGTTTTTT. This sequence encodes CASSPQGSTNEKLFF.

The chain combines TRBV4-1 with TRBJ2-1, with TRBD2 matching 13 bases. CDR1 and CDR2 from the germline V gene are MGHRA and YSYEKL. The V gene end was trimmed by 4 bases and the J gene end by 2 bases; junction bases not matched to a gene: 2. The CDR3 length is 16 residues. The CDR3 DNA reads TGCGCCAGCAGCCTCGGGACTAGCGGGACCTACAATGAGCAGTTCTTC. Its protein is CASSLGTSGTYNEQFF.